This T cell receptor (beta chain) was recovered during a study of blood T cell repertoires in COVID-19. Study in general: The samples span acute and convalescent COVID-19 from the United States, Italy and Spain. Sources were T cells, B-cell-depleted T cells, or PBMCs; the material itself was cDNA or gDNA.

Under the authors' procedure: Quantification of nucleated cells was approximated via reference gene primer amplification. Data came from immunoSEQ multiplex PCR; TCRdb stores just in-frame clones and leaves some out. V, J and clone size derive from that table, while D and trimming were established from the DNA sequence. The profile shows about 240,000 clones, 80% to 90% of them singletons. The CDR3 totals 16 residues. Unmatched junction bases numbered 11, after V lost 3 bases and J lost 2 bases. The germline V gene encodes CDR1 GTSNPN and CDR2 SVGIG (reference sequence). The clonotype originates from a woman in her seventies with acute or convalescent COVID-19. The sequencing sample was made of peripheral blood. This sequence joins TRBV30 and TRBJ1-2, with 8 bases matching TRBD1. The DNA for the CDR3 is TGTGCCTGGAGGAAGGCAGGGGGCCTTTTCAACTATGGCTACACCTTC. This gives the protein CAWRKAGGLFNYGYTF.